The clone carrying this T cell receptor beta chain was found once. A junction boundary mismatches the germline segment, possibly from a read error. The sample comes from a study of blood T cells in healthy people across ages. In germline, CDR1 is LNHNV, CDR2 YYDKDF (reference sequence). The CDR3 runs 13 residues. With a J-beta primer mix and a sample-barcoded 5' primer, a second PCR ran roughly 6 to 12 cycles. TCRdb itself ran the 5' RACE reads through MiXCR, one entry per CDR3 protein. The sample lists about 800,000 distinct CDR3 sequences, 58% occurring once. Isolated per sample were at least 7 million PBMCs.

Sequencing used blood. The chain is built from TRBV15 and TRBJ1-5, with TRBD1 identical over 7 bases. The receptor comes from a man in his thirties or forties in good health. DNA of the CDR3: TGTACCACCTCCCAAGACAGGGCTCAGCCCCAGCATTTT. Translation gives CTTSQDRAQPQHF.